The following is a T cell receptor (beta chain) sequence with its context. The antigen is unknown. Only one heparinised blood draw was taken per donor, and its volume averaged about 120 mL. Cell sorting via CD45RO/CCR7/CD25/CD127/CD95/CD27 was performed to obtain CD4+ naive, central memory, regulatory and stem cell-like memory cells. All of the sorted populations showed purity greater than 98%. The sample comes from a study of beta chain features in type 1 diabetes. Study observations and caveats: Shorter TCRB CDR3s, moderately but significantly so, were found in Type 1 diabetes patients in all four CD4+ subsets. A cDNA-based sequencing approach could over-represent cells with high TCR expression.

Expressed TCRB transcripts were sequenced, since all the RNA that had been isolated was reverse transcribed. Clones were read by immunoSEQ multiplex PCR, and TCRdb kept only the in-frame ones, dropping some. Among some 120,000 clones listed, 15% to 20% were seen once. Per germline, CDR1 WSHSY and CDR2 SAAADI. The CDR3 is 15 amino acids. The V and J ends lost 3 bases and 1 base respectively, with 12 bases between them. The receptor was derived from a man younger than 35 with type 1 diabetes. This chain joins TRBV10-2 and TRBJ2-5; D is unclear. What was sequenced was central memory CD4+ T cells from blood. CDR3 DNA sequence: TGCGCCAGCAGTGATTGGGCGCTTCGCCAAGAGACCCAGTACTTC. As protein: CASSDWALRQETQYF.